These T cell receptor beta chains were read from a single sample in a study of T cells in narcolepsy. TCRdb's table, derived via immunoSEQ multiplex PCR, lists solely in-frame clones and lacks some. The sample comprises around 13,000 clones, about 88% of which are singletons, and about 1.8% rests with the top ten. The sequencing sample was made of CD45RA- memory CD4+ T cells from PBMCs. These receptors all stem from a human donor with narcolepsy. Both conserved end residues are part of each CDR3. Fields, in order: J gene, D gene, V gene, clone size, CDR3 length, CDR3 protein, CDR3 DNA. A D gene is named only where the DNA matches it firmly. A row's size may be missing; if present it is once, few, many or a size class.

TRBJ1-1 | NA | TRBV29-1 | NA | 11 | CSGTGYTEAFF | TGCAGCGGGACGGGGTACACTGAAGCTTTCTTT
TRBJ1-1 | NA | TRBV9 | NA | 12 | CASSVGGTEAFF | TGTGCCAGCAGCGTTGGAGGGACTGAAGCTTTCTTT
TRBJ2-1 | TRBD2 | TRBV5-8 | NA | 15 | CASTAGTSGSNEQFF | TGTGCCAGCACTGCCGGGACTAGCGGGAGTAATGAGCAGTTCTTC
TRBJ1-1 | TRBD1 | TRBV5-4 | NA | 14 | CASSWDREDAEAFF | TGTGCCAGCAGCTGGGACAGGGAGGACGCTGAAGCTTTCTTT
TRBJ2-4 | TRBD1 | TRBV5-6 | NA | 16 | CASSLPGQGAKNIQYF | TGTGCCAGCAGTCTCCCCGGACAGGGGGCCAAAAACATTCAGTACTTC
TRBJ2-1 | NA | TRBV7-2 | NA | 15 | CASSLRSASYNEQFF | TGTGCCAGCAGCTTGAGGTCGGCTTCTTACAATGAGCAGTTCTTC
TRBJ2-5 | TRBD2 | TRBV9 | NA | 16 | CASSLGIAGLIETQYF | TGTGCCAGCAGCCTGGGGATAGCGGGCTTGATCGAGACCCAGTACTTC
TRBJ2-5 | TRBD2 | TRBV7-2 | NA | 16 | CASTTGTSGSQETQYF | TGTGCCAGCACCACTGGGACTAGCGGGTCCCAAGAGACCCAGTACTTC
TRBJ2-1 | TRBD1 | TRBV29-1 | NA | 14 | CSVLGQGVENEQFF | TGCAGCGTGCTGGGACAGGGGGTGGAAAATGAGCAGTTCTTC
TRBJ1-3 | NA | TRBV14 | NA | 16 | CASSHSGGAAGNTIYF | TGTGCCAGCAGCCACAGCGGGGGGGCAGCTGGAAACACCATATATTTT
TRBJ1-2 | TRBD1 | TRBV9 | NA | 14 | CASSAQGQGYGYTF | TGTGCCAGCAGCGCACAAGGACAGGGGTATGGCTACACCTTC
TRBJ1-5 | NA | TRBV2 | NA | 15 | CASSEEGLRNQPQHF | TGTGCCAGCAGTGAAGAGGGGTTACGGAATCAGCCCCAGCATTTT
TRBJ2-7 | TRBD1 | TRBV5-4 | NA | 15 | CASSLRQGIGDEQYF | TGTGCCAGCAGCTTGAGACAGGGGATTGGGGACGAGCAGTACTTC
TRBJ2-2 | NA | TRBV6-5 | NA | 13 | CASSYYGTGELFF | TGTGCCAGCAGTTATTACGGGACCGGGGAGCTGTTTTTT
TRBJ1-4 | NA | TRBV14 | NA | 17 | CASSPLEGAGEVGKLFF | TGTGCCAGCAGCCCCCTAGAAGGTGCAGGGGAAGTCGGGAAACTGTTTTTT
TRBJ2-1 | NA | TRBV7-9 | NA | 13 | CASTTSSYNEQFF | TGTGCCAGCACAACGAGCTCCTACAATGAGCAGTTCTTC
TRBJ2-3 | TRBD1 | TRBV6-5 | NA | 15 | CASQSGGQGTDTQYF | TGTGCCAGTCAATCCGGGGGACAGGGCACAGATACGCAGTATTTT
TRBJ2-5 | TRBD1 | TRBV6-6 | NA | 15 | CASSYSGTGGETQYF | TGTGCCAGCAGTTACTCGGGGACAGGGGGGGAGACCCAGTACTTC
TRBJ1-1 | NA | TRBV11-2 | NA | 15 | CASSEDSNANTEAFF | TGTGCCAGCAGCGAAGACAGCAACGCGAACACTGAAGCTTTCTTT
TRBJ1-4 | NA | TRBV9 | NA | 15 | CASSVVASTNEKLFF | TGTGCCAGCAGCGTAGTGGCTTCAACTAATGAAAAACTGTTTTTT
TRBJ1-6 | NA | TRBV6-1 | NA | 14 | CAGGVGTDNPPLHF | TGTGCCGGGGGGGTTGGGACGGATAATCCACCCCTCCACTTT
TRBJ1-2 | NA | TRBV28 | NA | 13 | CASRSGGYYGYTF | TGTGCCAGCCGTAGTGGGGGGTACTATGGCTACACCTTC
TRBJ2-1 | TRBD2 | TRBV19 | NA | 13 | CATSSGRDNEQFF | TGTGCCACCTCTAGCGGGAGGGACAATGAGCAGTTCTTC
TRBJ2-2 | TRBD2 | TRBV11-3 | NA | 15 | CASSWVAGEAGELFF | TGTGCCAGCAGCTGGGTAGCGGGAGAGGCCGGGGAGCTGTTTTTT
TRBJ2-1 | NA | TRBV2 | few | 14 | CASSETRGANEQFF | TGTGCCAGCAGTGAAACCAGGGGGGCGAATGAGCAGTTCTTC
TRBJ2-1 | TRBD1 | TRBV10-3 | NA | 13 | CAITTGGRNEQFF | TGTGCCATCACCACAGGGGGCAGGAATGAGCAGTTCTTC
TRBJ1-1 | NA | TRBV10-3 | NA | 16 | CATTKGVNLGGTEAFF | TGTGCCACCACGAAAGGGGTAAATTTAGGTGGGACTGAAGCTTTCTTT
TRBJ1-5 | NA | TRBV6-5 | NA | 15 | CASSRNNRGNQPQHF | TGTGCCAGCAGTCGAAATAACAGAGGCAATCAGCCCCAGCATTTT
TRBJ2-5 | TRBD1 | TRBV2 | NA | 15 | CASSETGTGFETQYF | TGTGCCAGCAGTGAAACCGGGACAGGGTTTGAGACCCAGTACTTC
TRBJ1-1 | NA | TRBV11-2 | NA | 13 | CASSSQGNTEAFF | TGTGCCAGCAGTAGCCAGGGGAACACTGAAGCTTTCTTT
TRBJ2-7 | TRBD1 | TRBV5-6 | NA | 15 | CASSSTGQGSYEQYF | TGTGCCAGCAGCTCAACGGGACAGGGTTCCTACGAGCAGTACTTC
TRBJ2-2 | NA | TRBV19 | NA | 14 | CASSLSPNTGELFF | TGTGCCAGTAGCCTCAGTCCGAACACCGGGGAGCTGTTTTTT
TRBJ2-7 | NA | TRBV7-6 | NA | 15 | CASSLATGFSYEQYF | TGTGCCAGCAGCTTAGCGACGGGATTTTCCTACGAGCAGTACTTC
TRBJ2-3 | TRBD2 | TRBV5-8 | NA | 15 | CASSPGLAGGDTQYF | TGTGCCAGCAGCCCCGGACTAGCGGGAGGGGATACGCAGTATTTT
TRBJ2-3 | TRBD2 | TRBV9 | NA | 15 | CASSALAGSVDTQYF | TGTGCCAGCAGCGCGCTAGCGGGATCGGTAGATACGCAGTATTTT
TRBJ2-7 | NA | TRBV6-1 | NA | 14 | CASSVGRPSYEQYF | TGTGCCAGCAGTGTGGGCAGACCTTCCTACGAGCAGTACTTC
TRBJ1-2 | NA | TRBV6-1 | NA | 14 | CASKSTGFSYGYTF | TGTGCCAGCAAGAGTACAGGGTTCAGCTATGGCTACACCTTC
TRBJ2-7 | NA | TRBV25-1 | NA | 12 | CASTGGRHEQYF | TGTGCCTCGACCGGGGGTAGGCACGAGCAGTACTTC
TRBJ1-3 | NA | TRBV23-1 | NA | 15 | CASSQCGHSGNTIYF | TGCGCCAGCAGTCAATGCGGGCACTCTGGAAACACCATATATTTT
TRBJ1-2 | TRBD1 | TRBV7-2 | NA | 16 | CASSAGGQGREDGYTF | TGTGCCAGCAGCGCCGGGGGACAGGGGAGGGAGGATGGCTACACCTTC
TRBJ2-4 | TRBD2 | TRBV10-2 | few | 13 | CASRAGGQNIQYF | TGCGCCAGCAGGGCGGGAGGCCAAAACATTCAGTACTTC
TRBJ2-2 | TRBD2 | TRBV5-4 | NA | 15 | CASSLIAGGPGELFF | TGTGCCAGCAGCTTGATAGCGGGTGGGCCCGGGGAGCTGTTTTTT
TRBJ1-1 | NA | TRBV5-6 | NA | 15 | CASSLISAGNTEAFF | TGTGCCAGCAGCTTGATATCGGCGGGGAACACTGAAGCTTTCTTT
TRBJ2-2 | TRBD2 | TRBV5-4 | NA | 18 | CASSAGVAGASRTGELFF | TGTGCCAGCAGCGCTGGAGTAGCGGGAGCTTCTAGGACCGGGGAGCTGTTTTTT
TRBJ2-6 | TRBD1 | TRBV7-2 | NA | 18 | CASSKSTGGARGANVLTF | TGTGCCAGCAGCAAATCGACAGGGGGCGCGAGAGGGGCCAACGTCCTGACTTTC
TRBJ1-4 | TRBD1 | TRBV9 | NA | 17 | CASSARDRGRSNEKLFF | TGTGCCAGCAGCGCCCGGGACAGGGGGCGATCTAATGAAAAACTGTTTTTT
TRBJ2-2 | TRBD2 | TRBV7-6 | NA | 18 | CASSLGGLAGANTGELFF | TGTGCCAGCAGCTTAGGGGGACTAGCGGGAGCGAACACCGGGGAGCTGTTTTTT
TRBJ2-7 | TRBD1 | TRBV7-9 | NA | 16 | CASSPPLRQGAYEQYF | TGTGCCAGCAGTCCTCCCCTTAGACAGGGGGCCTACGAGCAGTACTTC
TRBJ2-3 | TRBD1 | TRBV19 | NA | 14 | CASSRDRGEDTQYF | TGTGCCAGTAGTAGAGACAGGGGGGAAGATACGCAGTATTTT
TRBJ1-5 | NA | TRBV21-1 | NA | 16 | CASSKWRGRVGQPQHF | TGTGCCAGCAGCAAATGGAGGGGGCGGGTCGGTCAGCCCCAGCATTTT
TRBJ2-3 | NA | TRBV7-2 | NA | 14 | CASSWLGLTDTQYF | TGTGCCAGCAGCTGGCTAGGCCTCACAGATACGCAGTATTTT
TRBJ2-3 | TRBD2 | TRBV2 | NA | 14 | CAREYYGRADTQYF | TGTGCCAGAGAGTACTATGGGAGGGCAGATACGCAGTATTTT
TRBJ2-2 | TRBD2 | TRBV25-1 | NA | 15 | CASSKREGLTGELFF | TGTGCCAGCAGTAAGCGGGAGGGCCTCACCGGGGAGCTGTTTTTT